This TCR beta chain was found in a study of tumour-infiltrating T cells in Burkitt lymphoma. Study in general: This cohort included all epidemiological subtypes of Burkitt lymphoma. Repertoire clonality predicted overall and progression-free survival.

Only a few counts were recorded for this clone. Trimming removed 5 bases from V and 12 bases from J, with 14 bases in between. Germline V lookup: CDR1 DFQATT, CDR2 SNEGSKA (reference sequence). This CDR3 has 11 amino acids. Generated by immunoSEQ multiplex PCR, the TCRdb table keeps only in-frame clones and is missing some. The repertoire holds about 46,000 clones, with around 29% as singletons. This sequence originates from a human donor with Burkitt lymphoma. Sequenced sample: tumor tissue. This chain joins TRBV20-1 and TRBJ2-1, with D possibly matching TRBD2 (5 bases). The CDR3 region is CSAPSGSAQFF. DNA for the CDR3: TGCAGTGCTCCCTCGGGGAGCGCGCAGTTCTTC.